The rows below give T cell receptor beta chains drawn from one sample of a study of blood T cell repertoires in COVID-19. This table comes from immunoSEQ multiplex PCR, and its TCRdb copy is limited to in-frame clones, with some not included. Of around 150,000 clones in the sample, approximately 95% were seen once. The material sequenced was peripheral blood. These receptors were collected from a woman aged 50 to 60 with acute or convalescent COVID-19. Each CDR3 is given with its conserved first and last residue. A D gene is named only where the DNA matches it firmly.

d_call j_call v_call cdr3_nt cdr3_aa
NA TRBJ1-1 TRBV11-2 TGTGCCAGCAGCTTACAGTCTGAAGCTTTCTTT CASSLQSEAFF
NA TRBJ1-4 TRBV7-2 TGTGCCAGCAGCCCGCCCCTGGGGCCGCAAGAAAAACTGTTTTTT CASSPPLGPQEKLFF
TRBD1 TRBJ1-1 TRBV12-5 TGTGCTAGTGGTTCCGGGCCCTCGAATCAGGACAGGACTGAAGCTTTCTTT CASGSGPSNQDRTEAFF
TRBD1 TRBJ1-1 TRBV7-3 TGTGCCAGCAGCTTAACCGGACAGGGAGACACTGAAGCTTTCTTT CASSLTGQGDTEAFF
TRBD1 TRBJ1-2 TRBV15 TGTGCCACCAGCCAAAGACAGGGGTTCTATGGCTACACCTTC CATSQRQGFYGYTF
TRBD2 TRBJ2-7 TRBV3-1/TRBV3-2 TGTGCCAGCAGCCCACGGACTAGCGCCGCCTACGAGCAGTACTTC CASSPRTSAAYEQYF
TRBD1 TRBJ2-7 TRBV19 TGTGCCAGTAGTAGGACAGGGGGCTTCTACGAGCAGTACTTC CASSRTGGFYEQYF
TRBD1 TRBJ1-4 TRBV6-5 TGTGCCACCCAGGGGGATTTTGAAAAACTGTTTTTT CATQGDFEKLFF
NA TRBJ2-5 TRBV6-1 TGTGCCAGCAGTGATTCCGGGACATCCTTCCAAGAGACCCAGTACTTC CASSDSGTSFQETQYF
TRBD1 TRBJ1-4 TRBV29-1 TGCAGCGCTACCCCCGGGACAGCAACTAATGAAAAACTGTTTTTT CSATPGTATNEKLFF
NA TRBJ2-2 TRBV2 TGTGCCAGCAGACCCGGGGGAAGCGGGTACACCGGGGAGCTGTTTTTT CASRPGGSGYTGELFF
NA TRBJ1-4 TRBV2 TGTGCCAGCAGTGAGACGAGACATCTTATTGCAACTAATGAAAAACTGTTTTTT CASSETRHLIATNEKLFF
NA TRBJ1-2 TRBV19 TGTGCCAGTAGTATAAATGTGGAGGGCTACACCTTC CASSINVEGYTF
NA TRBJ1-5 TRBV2 TGTGCCAGCAGTCGGGACACGGATCAGCCCCAGCATTTT CASSRDTDQPQHF
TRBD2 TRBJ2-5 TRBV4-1 TGCGCCAGCAGCCTTTCCGGGACTAGCGACCCGGAGACCCAGTACTTC CASSLSGTSDPETQYF
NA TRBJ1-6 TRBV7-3 TGTGCCAGCAGCTTAAGTAATAATTCACCCCTCCACTTT CASSLSNNSPLHF
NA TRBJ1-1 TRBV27 TGTGCCAGCAGTTTATCGAGAAACGTAGAAGCTTTCTTT CASSLSRNVEAFF